The present T cell receptor beta chain was sequenced within a study of cytomegalovirus exposure and HLA in healthy donors. Broader study findings: Presence/absence analyses supposed approximately even sequencing depth among donors. For most TCR beta V segments, an earlier analysis put the productive rate at about 87% or about 30% of the time. From TCR beta sequences, most subjects' HLA-A and HLA-B alleles were reportedly predicted accurately. In a later analysis, parvovirus B19, influenza, CMV and Epstein-Barr virus appeared linked to several top co-occurrence clusters.

Germline loops: CDR1 KGHSH, CDR2 LQKENI. The CDR3 is made up of 13 amino acids. With V trimmed by 6 bases and J by 2 bases, 3 bases remained unmatched. The PCR ran on 60 Vbeta and 13 Jbeta primers. Clones were sequenced by immunoSEQ multiplex PCR, and TCRdb holds only the in-frame ones, with some missing. The sample yields some 150,000 clones, 82% seen once. As to this clone: Its antigen is still unknown.

V and J are TRBV18 and TRBJ2-7; 8 nucleotides agree with TRBD1. This sequence originates from a woman aged 45 to 65 in good health and CMV-seropositive. Sample: PBMCs. In nucleotides, the CDR3 is TGTGCCAGCTCCCAACAGGGGGCCTACGAGCAGTACTTC. Translating it yields CASSQQGAYEQYF.